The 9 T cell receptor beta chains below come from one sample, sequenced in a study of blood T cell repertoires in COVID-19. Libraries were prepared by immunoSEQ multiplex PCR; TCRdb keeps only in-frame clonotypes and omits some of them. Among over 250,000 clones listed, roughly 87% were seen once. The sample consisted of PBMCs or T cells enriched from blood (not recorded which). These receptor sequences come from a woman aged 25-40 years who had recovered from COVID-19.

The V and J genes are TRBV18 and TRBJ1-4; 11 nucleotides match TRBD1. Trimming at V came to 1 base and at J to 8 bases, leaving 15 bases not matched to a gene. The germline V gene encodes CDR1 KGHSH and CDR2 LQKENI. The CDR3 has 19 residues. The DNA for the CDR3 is TGTGCCAGCTCACCACAAATTAGGACAGGGGGCCAGCCTGGCGAAAAACTGTTTTTT. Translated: CASSPQIRTGGQPGEKLFF. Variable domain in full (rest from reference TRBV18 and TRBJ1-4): NAGVMQNPRHLVRRRGQEARLRCSPMKGHSHVYWYRQLPEEGLKFMVYLQKENIIDESGMPKERFSAEFPKEGPSILRIQQVVRGDSAAYFCASSPQIRTGGQPGEKLFFGSGTQLSVL.

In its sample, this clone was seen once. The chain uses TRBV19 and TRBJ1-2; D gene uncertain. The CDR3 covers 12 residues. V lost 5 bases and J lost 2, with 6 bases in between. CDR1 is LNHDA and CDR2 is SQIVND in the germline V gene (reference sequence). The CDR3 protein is CASSPVNYGYTF. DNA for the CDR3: TGTGCCAGTAGTCCAGTAAACTATGGCTACACCTTC.

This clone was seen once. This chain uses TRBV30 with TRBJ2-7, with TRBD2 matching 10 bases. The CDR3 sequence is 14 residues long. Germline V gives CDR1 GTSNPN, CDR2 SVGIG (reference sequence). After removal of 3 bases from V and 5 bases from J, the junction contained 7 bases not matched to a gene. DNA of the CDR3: TGTGCCTGGAGGGCTAGCGGGAGCGTCCACGAGCAGTACTTC. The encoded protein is CAWRASGSVHEQYF.

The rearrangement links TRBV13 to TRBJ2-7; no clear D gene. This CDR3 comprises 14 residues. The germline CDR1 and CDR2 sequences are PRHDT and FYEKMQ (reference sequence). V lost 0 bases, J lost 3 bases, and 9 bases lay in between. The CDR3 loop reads CASSLGYSNYEQYF. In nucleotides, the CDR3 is TGTGCCAGCAGCTTAGGGTACAGTAACTACGAGCAGTACTTC. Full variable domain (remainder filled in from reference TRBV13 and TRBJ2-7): AAGVIQSPRHLIKEKRETATLKCYPIPRHDTVYWYQQGPGQDPQFLISFYEKMQSDKGSIPDRFSAQQFSDYHSELNMSSLELGDSALYFCASSLGYSNYEQYFGPGTRLTVT.

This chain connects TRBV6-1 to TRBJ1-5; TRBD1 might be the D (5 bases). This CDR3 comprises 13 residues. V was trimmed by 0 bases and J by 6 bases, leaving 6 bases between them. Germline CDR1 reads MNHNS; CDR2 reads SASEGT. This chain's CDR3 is CASSEARGQPQHF. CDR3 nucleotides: TGTGCCAGCAGTGAAGCAAGGGGTCAGCCCCAGCATTTT.

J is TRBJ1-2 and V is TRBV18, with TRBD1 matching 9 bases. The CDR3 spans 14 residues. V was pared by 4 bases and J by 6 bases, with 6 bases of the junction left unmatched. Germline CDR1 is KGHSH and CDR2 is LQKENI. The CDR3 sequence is CASSQDRGIDGYTF. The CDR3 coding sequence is TGTGCCAGCTCACAAGACAGGGGGATTGATGGCTACACCTTC.

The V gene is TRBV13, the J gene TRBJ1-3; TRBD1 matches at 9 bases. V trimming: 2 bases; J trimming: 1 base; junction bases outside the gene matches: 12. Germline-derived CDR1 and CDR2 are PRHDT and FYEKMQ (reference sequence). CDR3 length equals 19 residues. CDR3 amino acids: CASSLPGTGRQGSGNTIYF. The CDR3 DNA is TGTGCCAGCAGCTTACCAGGGACAGGGCGTCAAGGATCTGGAAACACCATATATTTT. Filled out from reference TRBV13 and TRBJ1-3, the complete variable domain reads AAGVIQSPRHLIKEKRETATLKCYPIPRHDTVYWYQQGPGQDPQFLISFYEKMQSDKGSIPDRFSAQQFSDYHSELNMSSLELGDSALYFCASSLPGTGRQGSGNTIYFGEGSWLTVV.

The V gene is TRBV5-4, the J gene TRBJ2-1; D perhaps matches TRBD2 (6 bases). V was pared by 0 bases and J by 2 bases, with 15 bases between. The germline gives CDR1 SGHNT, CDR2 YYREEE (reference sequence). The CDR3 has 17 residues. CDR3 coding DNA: TGTGCCAGCAGCTTGGGACCACAGGCGGGGCCCTACAATGAGCAGTTCTTC. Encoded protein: CASSLGPQAGPYNEQFF. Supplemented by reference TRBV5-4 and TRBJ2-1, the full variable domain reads ETGVTQSPTHLIKTRGQQVTLRCSSQSGHNTVSWYQQALGQGPQFIFQYYREEENGRGNFPPRFSGLQFPNYSSELNVNALELDDSALYLCASSLGPQAGPYNEQFFGPGTRLTVL.

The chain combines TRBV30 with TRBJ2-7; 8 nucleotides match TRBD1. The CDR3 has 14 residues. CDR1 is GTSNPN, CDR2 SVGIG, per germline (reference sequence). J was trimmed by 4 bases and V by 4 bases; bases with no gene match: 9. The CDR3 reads CAWTYGQGTYEQYF. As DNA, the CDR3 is TGTGCCTGGACCTACGGACAGGGCACTTACGAGCAGTACTTC.